These T cell receptor beta chains were read from a single sample in a study of cytomegalovirus exposure and HLA in healthy donors. TCRdb's copy holds only in-frame clones and misses some; the assay was immunoSEQ multiplex PCR. The profile covers about 120,000 clones, with 75% to 90% appearing a single time and 2.1% taken by the ten largest. The sample consisted of PBMCs. The receptor source for this set is a man younger than 45 in good health and CMV-seronegative. The CDR3 runs from the conserved cysteine through the conserved F or W. The D gene is left open where the match is weak. Size is omitted from some rows. Given values are once, few, many or a class for expanded clones.

clone_size	d_call	v_call	j_call	cdr3_aa	cdr3_nt
few	-	TRBV19	TRBJ2-7	CASSIGAVYEQYF	TGTGCCAGTAGTATTGGGGCGGTCTACGAGCAGTACTTC
-	TRBD2	TRBV28	TRBJ2-3	CASRSGAAGDTQYF	TGTGCCAGCCGGAGCGGGGCGGCTGGGGATACGCAGTATTTT
-	TRBD1	TRBV5-1	TRBJ1-6	CASSPGDRGRSPLHF	TGCGCCAGCAGCCCGGGGGACAGGGGGAGATCACCCCTCCACTTT
-	-	TRBV5-1	TRBJ2-7	CASSIGDIGYEQYF	TGCGCCAGCAGCATCGGGGATATTGGTTACGAGCAGTACTTC
-	-	TRBV9	TRBJ2-3	CASSVLQGPFGTDTQYF	TGTGCCAGCAGCGTACTCCAGGGGCCTTTTGGCACAGATACGCAGTATTTT
-	-	TRBV7-9	TRBJ1-2	CASSLLTGFSGYTF	TGTGCCAGCAGCTTGCTAACAGGGTTCAGCGGCTACACCTTC
-	-	TRBV28	TRBJ1-5	CASTPGHEEPQHF	TGTGCCAGCACCCCGGGACACGAAGAGCCCCAGCATTTT
-	TRBD2	TRBV5-6	TRBJ2-7	CASTPAGGPYEQYF	TGTGCCAGCACCCCCGCGGGGGGCCCCTACGAGCAGTACTTC
once	-	TRBV6-5	TRBJ1-2	CASGREGHPGCGYTF	TGTGCCAGCGGACGGGAAGGGCATCCAGGCTGTGGCTACACCTTC
once	TRBD1	TRBV5-1	TRBJ2-3	CASSSQGISTDTQYF	TGCGCCAGCAGCTCACAGGGGATTAGCACAGATACGCAGTATTTT
-	-	TRBV4-3	TRBJ2-3	CASSQTWRQAEDTQYF	TGCGCCAGCAGCCAGACGTGGAGACAGGCGGAGGATACGCAGTATTTT
-	-	TRBV28	TRBJ2-5	CASSFGETQYF	TGTGCCAGCAGTTTCGGAGAGACCCAGTACTTC
-	-	TRBV28	TRBJ2-3	CASSPKQVYATDTQYF	TGTGCCAGCAGTCCTAAACAGGTATACGCTACAGATACGCAGTATTTT
-	TRBD1	TRBV5-1	TRBJ1-5	CASRESGTDNQPQHF	TGCGCCAGCAGGGAGTCCGGGACAGACAATCAGCCCCAGCATTTT
-	-	TRBV10-3	TRBJ2-4	CAISERGAAKNIQYF	TGTGCCATCAGTGAGAGGGGCGCCGCCAAAAACATTCAGTACTTC
-	-	TRBV29-1	TRBJ1-6	CSYRDTRSSYNSPLHF	TGCAGCTACCGGGACACCAGGAGCTCCTATAATTCACCCCTCCACTTT
-	-	TRBV7-2	TRBJ2-7	CASSLEGANYEQYF	TGTGCCAGCAGCTTGGAGGGGGCGAACTACGAGCAGTACTTC
-	TRBD1	TRBV5-1	TRBJ2-2	CASSFRDRNTGELFF	TGCGCCAGCAGCTTCCGGGACAGGAACACCGGGGAGCTGTTTTTT
-	-	TRBV19	TRBJ1-1	CASIPGSGNTEAFF	TGTGCCAGTATCCCTGGGTCGGGGAACACTGAAGCTTTCTTT
-	-	TRBV27	TRBJ2-6	CASNSEGYSSGANVLTF	TGTGCCAGCAATTCCGAGGGATACAGCTCTGGGGCCAACGTCCTGACTTTC
-	TRBD1	TRBV4-2	TRBJ1-1	CASSHKSDRVTEAFF	TGTGCCAGCAGCCACAAATCCGACAGGGTCACTGAAGCTTTCTTT
-	-	TRBV28	TRBJ1-2	CASSLYRGGIYGYTF	TGTGCCAGCAGTTTATATAGGGGAGGGATTTATGGCTACACCTTC